This T cell receptor beta chain was profiled in a study of cytomegalovirus exposure and HLA in healthy donors. Study in general: A prior study identified just under 120 million unique TCR beta sequences from roughly 180 million T cells.

The CDR3 loop spans 13 amino acids. CDR1 and CDR2 (germline): SNHLY, FYNNEI. J gave up 8 bases and V 4 bases, and 0 bases lay outside the gene matches. Vbeta (60) and Jbeta (13) primers were used in the PCR. Assay: immunoSEQ multiplex PCR; the TCRdb copy retains only in-frame clones and omits some. This table has 120,000 or so clones, about four fifths appearing once. V usage is TRBV2 and J usage is TRBJ1-4; 11 positions agree with TRBD1. Sequenced: PBMCs. This receptor was taken from a woman between 40 and 55 years old in good health and CMV-seronegative. The CDR3, as DNA: TGTGCCAGCAGTGGGGACAGGGGGGAAAAACTGTTTTTT. It specifies CASSGDRGEKLFF.